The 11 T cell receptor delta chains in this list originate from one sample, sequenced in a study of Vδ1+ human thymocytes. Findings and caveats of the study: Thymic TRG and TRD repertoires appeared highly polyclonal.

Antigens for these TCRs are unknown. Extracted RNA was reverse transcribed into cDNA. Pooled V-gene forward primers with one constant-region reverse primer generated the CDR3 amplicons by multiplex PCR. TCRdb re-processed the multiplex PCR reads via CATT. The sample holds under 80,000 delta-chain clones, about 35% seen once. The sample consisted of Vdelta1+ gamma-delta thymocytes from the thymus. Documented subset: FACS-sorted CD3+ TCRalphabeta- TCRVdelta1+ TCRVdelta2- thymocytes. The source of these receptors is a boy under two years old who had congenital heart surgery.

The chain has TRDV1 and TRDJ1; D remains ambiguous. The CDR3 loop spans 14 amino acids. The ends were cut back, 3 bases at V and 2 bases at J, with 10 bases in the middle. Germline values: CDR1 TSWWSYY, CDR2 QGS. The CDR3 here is CALGDAEWTDKLIF. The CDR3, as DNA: TGTGCTCTTGGGGATGCGGAATGGACCGATAAACTCATCTTT.

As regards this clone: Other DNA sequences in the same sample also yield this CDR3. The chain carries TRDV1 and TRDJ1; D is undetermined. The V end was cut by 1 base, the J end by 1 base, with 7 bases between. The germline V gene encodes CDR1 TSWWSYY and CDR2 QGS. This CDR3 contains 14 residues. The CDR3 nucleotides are TGTGCTCTTGGGGAACCTTACTCCACCGATAAACTCATCTTT. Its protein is CALGEPYSTDKLIF.

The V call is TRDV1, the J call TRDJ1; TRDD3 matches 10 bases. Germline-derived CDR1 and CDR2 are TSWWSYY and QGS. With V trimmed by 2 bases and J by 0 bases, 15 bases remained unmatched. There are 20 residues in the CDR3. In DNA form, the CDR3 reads TGTGCTCTTGGGGAATCGGGTGGAAACTGGGGGATGATGTACACCGATAAACTCATCTTT. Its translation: CALGESGGNWGMMYTDKLIF.

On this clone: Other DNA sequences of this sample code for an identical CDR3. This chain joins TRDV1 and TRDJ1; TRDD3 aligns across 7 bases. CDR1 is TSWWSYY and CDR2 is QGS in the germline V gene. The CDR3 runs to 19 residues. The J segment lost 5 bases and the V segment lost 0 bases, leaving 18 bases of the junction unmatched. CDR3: CALGELSPGWVGESDKLIF. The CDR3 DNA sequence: TGTGCTCTTGGGGAACTTTCCCCGGGATGGGTGGGGGAGTCGGATAAACTCATCTTT.

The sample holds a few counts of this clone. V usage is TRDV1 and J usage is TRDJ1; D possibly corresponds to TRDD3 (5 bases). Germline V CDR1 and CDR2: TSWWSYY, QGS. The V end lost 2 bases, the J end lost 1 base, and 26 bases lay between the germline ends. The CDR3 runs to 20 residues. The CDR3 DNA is TGTGCTCTTGGGGAAGGCGGTCGGTCTCGTGATGGGTGGGGCACCGATAAACTCATCTTT. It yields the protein CALGEGGRSRDGWGTDKLIF.

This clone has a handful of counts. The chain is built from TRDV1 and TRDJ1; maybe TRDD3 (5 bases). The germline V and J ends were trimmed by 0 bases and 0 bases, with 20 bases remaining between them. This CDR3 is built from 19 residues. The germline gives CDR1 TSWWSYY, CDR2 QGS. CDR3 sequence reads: CALGELSPPPRGDTDKLIF. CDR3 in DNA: TGTGCTCTTGGGGAACTCTCCCCTCCTCCTCGGGGGGACACCGATAAACTCATCTTT.

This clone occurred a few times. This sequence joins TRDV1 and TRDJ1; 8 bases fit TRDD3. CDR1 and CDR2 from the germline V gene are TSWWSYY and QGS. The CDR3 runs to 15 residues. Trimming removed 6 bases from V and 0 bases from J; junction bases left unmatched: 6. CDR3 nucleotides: TGTGCTCTTGGTGTACTGGGGGGCTACACCGATAAACTCATCTTT. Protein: CALGVLGGYTDKLIF.

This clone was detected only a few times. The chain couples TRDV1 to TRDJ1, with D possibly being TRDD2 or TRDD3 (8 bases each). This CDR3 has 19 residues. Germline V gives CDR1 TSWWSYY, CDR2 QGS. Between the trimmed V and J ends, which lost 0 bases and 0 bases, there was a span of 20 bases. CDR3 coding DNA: TGTGCTCTTGGGGAACTCGCTTCCTACTGGGGGCTGTACACCGATAAACTCATCTTT. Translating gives CALGELASYWGLYTDKLIF.

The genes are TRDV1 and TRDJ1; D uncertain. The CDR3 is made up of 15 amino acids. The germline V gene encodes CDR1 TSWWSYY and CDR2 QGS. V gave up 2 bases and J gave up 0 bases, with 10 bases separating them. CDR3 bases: TGTGCTCTTGGGGAATATTATCCGGACACCGATAAACTCATCTTT. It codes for CALGEYYPDTDKLIF.

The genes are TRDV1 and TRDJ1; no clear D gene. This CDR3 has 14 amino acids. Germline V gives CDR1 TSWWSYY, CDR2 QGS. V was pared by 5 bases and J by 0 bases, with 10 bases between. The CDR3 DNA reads TGTGCTCTTGGGTTACTACGGTACACCGATAAACTCATCTTT. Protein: CALGLLRYTDKLIF.

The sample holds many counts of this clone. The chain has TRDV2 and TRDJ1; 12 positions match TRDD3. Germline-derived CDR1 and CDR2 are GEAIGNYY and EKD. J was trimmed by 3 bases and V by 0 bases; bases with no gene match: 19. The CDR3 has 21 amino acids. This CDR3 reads CACDTFHPYPTGGYYADKLIF. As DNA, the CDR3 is TGTGCCTGTGACACCTTCCACCCTTATCCTACTGGGGGATACTATGCCGATAAACTCATCTTT.